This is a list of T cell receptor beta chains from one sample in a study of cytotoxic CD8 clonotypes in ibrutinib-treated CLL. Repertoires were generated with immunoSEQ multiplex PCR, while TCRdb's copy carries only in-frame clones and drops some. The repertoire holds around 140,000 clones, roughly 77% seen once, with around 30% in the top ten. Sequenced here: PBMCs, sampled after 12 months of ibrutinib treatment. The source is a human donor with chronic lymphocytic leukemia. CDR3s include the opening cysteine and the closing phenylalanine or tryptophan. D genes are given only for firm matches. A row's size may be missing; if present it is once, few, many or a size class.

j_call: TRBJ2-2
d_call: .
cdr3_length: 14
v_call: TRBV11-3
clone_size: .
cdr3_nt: TGTGCCAGCAGCTTTTTCAGGGCAACCGGGGAGCTGTTTTTT
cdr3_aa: CASSFFRATGELFF

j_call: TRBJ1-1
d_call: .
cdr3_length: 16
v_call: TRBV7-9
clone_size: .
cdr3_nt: TGTGCCAGCAGCCTCCGGACAGTTGGGTCGAAAACTGAAGCTTTCTTT
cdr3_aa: CASSLRTVGSKTEAFF

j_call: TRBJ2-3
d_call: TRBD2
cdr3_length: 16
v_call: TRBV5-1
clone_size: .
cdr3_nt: TGCGCCAGCAGTTACAGCGGGACGATTAGCACAGATACGCAGTATTTT
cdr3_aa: CASSYSGTISTDTQYF

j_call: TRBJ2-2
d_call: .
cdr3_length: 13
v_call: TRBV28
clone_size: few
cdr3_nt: TGTGCCAGCATTAGACCGAACACCGGGGAGCTGTTTTTT
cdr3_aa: CASIRPNTGELFF

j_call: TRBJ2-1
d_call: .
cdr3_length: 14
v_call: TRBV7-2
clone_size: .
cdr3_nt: TGTGCCAGCAGCTTAGCGGGTTCCTACAATGAGCAGTTCTTC
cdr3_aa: CASSLAGSYNEQFF

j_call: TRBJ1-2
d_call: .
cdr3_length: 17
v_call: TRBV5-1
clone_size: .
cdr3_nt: TGCGCCAGCAGCTTGGCGTTAACAGGTGTGGTTCACGATGGCTACACCTTC
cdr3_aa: CASSLALTGVVHDGYTF

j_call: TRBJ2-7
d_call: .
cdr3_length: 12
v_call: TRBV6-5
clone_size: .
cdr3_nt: TGTGCCAGCAGTCCTCAGGGCTACGAGCAGTACTTC
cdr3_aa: CASSPQGYEQYF

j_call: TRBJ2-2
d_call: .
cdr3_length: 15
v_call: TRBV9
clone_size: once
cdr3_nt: TGTGCCAGCAGCGTAGACCTAGGGAGTTACGGGGAGCTGTTTTTT
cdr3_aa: CASSVDLGSYGELFF

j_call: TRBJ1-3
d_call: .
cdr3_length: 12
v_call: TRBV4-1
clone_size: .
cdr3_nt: TGCGCCAGCAGCCTCCCGGGAAACACCATATATTTT
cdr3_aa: CASSLPGNTIYF

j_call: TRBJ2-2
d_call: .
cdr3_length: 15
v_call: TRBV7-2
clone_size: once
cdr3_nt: TGTGCCAGCAGCTTGATGGGAATGAAGGCCGGGGAGCTGTTTTTT
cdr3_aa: CASSLMGMKAGELFF

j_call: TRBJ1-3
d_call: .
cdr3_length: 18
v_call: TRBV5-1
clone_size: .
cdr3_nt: TGCGCCAGCAGCCTACTACTGGGGACGCTGAGCTCTGGAAACACCATATATTTT
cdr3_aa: CASSLLLGTLSSGNTIYF

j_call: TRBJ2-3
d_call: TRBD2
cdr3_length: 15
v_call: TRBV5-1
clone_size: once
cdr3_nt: TGCGCCAGCAGACCGGCAGCGGGGGGGCAAGATACGCAGTATTTT
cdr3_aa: CASRPAAGGQDTQYF

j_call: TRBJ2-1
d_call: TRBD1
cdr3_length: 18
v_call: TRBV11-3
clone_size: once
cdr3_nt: TGTGCCAGCAGCTCAGGGTACCTTGAGGACAGGGCCTACAATGAGCAGTTCTTC
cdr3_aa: CASSSGYLEDRAYNEQFF

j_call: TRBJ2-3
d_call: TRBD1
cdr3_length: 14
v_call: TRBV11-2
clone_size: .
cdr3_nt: TGTGCCAGCAGCTCCAGCGACAGGGGAAGGGCGCAGTATTTT
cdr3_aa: CASSSSDRGRAQYF

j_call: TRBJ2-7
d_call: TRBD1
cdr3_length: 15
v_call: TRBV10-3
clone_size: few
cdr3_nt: TGTGCCATCAGTGCCTCGGGACAGGGGGCCCACGAGCAGTACTTC
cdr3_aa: CAISASGQGAHEQYF

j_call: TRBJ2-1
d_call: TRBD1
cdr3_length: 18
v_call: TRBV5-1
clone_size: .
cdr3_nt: TGCGCCAGCAGCTCCAAGGACAGGGGGGCCCAGCCAGAAAATGAGCAGTTCTTC
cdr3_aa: CASSSKDRGAQPENEQFF

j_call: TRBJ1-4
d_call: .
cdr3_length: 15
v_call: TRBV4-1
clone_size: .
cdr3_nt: TGCGCCAGCAGTAACGAGGGGTGGACTAATGAAAAACTGTTTTTT
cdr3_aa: CASSNEGWTNEKLFF